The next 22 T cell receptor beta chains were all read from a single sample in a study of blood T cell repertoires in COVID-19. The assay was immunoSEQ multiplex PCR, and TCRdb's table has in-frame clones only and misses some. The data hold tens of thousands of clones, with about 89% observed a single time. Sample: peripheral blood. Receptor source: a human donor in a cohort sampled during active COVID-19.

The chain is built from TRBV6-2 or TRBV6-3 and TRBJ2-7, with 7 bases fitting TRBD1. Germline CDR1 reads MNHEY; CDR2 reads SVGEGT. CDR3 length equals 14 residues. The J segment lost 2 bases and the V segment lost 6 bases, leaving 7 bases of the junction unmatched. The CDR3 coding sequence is TGTGCCAGCAGCCCAGGGGGTTTAGCCTACGAGCAGTACTTC. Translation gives CASSPGGLAYEQYF.

The CDR3, as DNA: TGTGCCATCAGTGACGGGGGACAGGGCTACGAGCAGTACTTC. This sequence encodes CAISDGGQGYEQYF. The chain couples TRBV10-3 to TRBJ2-7, with TRBD1 matching over 9 bases. From germline, CDR1 is ENHRY and CDR2 SYGVKD. This CDR3 is built from 14 residues. Trimming took 3 bases from V and 3 from J; bases not matched to a gene: 3.

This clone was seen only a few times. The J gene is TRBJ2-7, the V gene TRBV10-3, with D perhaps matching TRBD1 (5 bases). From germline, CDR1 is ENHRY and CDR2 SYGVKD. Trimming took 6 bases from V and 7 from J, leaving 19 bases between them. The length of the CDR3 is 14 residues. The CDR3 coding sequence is TGTGCCATCAGCCGACAGTTCGATTCCATAGAGCAGTACTTC. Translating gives CAISRQFDSIEQYF.

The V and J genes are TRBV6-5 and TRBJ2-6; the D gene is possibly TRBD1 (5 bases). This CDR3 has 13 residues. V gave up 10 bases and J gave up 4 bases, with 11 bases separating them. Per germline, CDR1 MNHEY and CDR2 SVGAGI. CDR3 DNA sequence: TGTGCCACCAGGGTAGCCGGGGCCAACGTCCTGACTTTC. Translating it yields CATRVAGANVLTF.

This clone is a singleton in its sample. CDR3 sequence reads: CASSLSGGGEKLFF. The CDR3 coding sequence is TGTGCCAGCAGCTTATCAGGGGGTGGTGAAAAACTGTTTTTT. V gene TRBV11-2 combines with J gene TRBJ1-4, with 7 positions matching TRBD1. Germline CDR1 reads SGHAT; CDR2 reads FQNNGV. V trimming: 2 bases; J trimming: 7 bases; junction bases outside the gene matches: 4. The CDR3 is 14 residues long.

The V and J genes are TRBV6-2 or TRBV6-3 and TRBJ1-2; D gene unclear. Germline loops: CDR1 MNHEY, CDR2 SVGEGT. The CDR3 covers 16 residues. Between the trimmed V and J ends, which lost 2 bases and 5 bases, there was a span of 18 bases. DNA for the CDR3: TGTGCCAGCAGTTACGAATGGAGGCCTACTTTATATGGCTACACCTTC. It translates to CASSYEWRPTLYGYTF.

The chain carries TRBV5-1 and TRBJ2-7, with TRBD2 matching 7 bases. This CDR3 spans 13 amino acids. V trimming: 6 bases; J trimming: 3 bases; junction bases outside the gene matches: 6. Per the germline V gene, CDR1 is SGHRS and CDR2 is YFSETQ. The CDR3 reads CASMGRDSYEQYF. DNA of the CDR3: TGCGCCAGCATGGGGAGGGATAGCTACGAGCAGTACTTC.

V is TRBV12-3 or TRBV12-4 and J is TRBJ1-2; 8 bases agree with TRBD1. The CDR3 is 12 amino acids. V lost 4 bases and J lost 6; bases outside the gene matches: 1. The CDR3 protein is CASSWTGNGYTF. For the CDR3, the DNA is TGTGCCAGCAGTTGGACAGGGAATGGCTACACCTTC.

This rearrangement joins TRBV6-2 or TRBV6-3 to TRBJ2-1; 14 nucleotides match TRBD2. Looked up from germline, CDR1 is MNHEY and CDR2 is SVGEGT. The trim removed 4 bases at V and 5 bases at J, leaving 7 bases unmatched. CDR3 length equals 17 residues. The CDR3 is CASSWRTSGGPHNEQFF. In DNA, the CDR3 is TGTGCCAGCAGTTGGCGGACTAGCGGGGGGCCGCACAATGAGCAGTTCTTC.

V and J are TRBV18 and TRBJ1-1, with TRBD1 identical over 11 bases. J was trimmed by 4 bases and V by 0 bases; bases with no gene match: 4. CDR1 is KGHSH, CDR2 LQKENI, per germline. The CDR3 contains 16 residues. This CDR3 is CASSPPPGTGGTEAFF. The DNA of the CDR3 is TGTGCCAGCTCACCACCTCCCGGGACAGGGGGCACTGAAGCTTTCTTT.

The CDR3 coding sequence is TGTGCCAGCTCACCCCTCGGAGGGCGGCGGGATGGCTACACCTTC. It yields the protein CASSPLGGRRDGYTF. This chain uses TRBV18 with TRBJ1-2; D not resolved. Deletions cut 3 bases from V and 6 bases from J, with 17 bases between. The CDR3 consists of 15 residues. Germline values: CDR1 KGHSH, CDR2 LQKENI.

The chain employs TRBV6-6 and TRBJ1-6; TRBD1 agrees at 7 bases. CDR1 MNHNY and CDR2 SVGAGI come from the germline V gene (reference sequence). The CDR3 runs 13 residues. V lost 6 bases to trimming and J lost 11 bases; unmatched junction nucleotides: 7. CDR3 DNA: TGTGCCAGCAGCTCGGGACAGAAAGCACCCCTCCACTTT. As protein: CASSSGQKAPLHF.

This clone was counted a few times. Here the CDR3 reads CASSLRGGARNSPLHF. The CDR3 DNA reads TGTGCCAGTAGTCTCCGAGGGGGCGCGAGGAATTCACCCCTCCACTTT. V and J are TRBV19 and TRBJ1-6; TRBD1 matches 7 bases. The length of the CDR3 is 16 residues. V was pared by 5 bases and J by 7 bases, with 11 bases of the junction left unmatched. Germline V gives CDR1 LNHDA, CDR2 SQIVND (reference sequence).

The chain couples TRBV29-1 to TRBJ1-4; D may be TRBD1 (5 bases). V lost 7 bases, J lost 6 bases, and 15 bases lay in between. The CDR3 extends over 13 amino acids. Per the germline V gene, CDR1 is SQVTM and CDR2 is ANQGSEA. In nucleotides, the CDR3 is TGCAGCGGAAAGACAGTAGGGGATGAAAAACTGTTTTTT. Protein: CSGKTVGDEKLFF.

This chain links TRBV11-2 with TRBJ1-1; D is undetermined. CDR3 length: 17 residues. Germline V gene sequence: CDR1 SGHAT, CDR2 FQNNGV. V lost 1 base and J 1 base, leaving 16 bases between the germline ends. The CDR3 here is CASSLARWEVRNTEAFF. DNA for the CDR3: TGTGCCAGCAGCTTAGCTCGGTGGGAGGTCAGGAACACTGAAGCTTTCTTT.

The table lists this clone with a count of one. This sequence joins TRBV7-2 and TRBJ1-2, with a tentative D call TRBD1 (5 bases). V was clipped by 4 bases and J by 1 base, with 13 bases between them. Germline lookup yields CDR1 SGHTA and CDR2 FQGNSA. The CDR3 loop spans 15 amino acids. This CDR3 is CASSYGPGRNYGYTF. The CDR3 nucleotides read TGTGCCAGCAGCTACGGACCAGGGCGTAACTATGGCTACACCTTC.

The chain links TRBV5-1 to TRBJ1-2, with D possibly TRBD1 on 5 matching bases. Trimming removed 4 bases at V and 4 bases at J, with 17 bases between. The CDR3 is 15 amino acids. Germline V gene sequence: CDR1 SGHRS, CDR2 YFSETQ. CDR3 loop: CASSETASGPYGYTF. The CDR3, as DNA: TGCGCCAGCAGCGAGACAGCGAGCGGGCCCTATGGCTACACCTTC.

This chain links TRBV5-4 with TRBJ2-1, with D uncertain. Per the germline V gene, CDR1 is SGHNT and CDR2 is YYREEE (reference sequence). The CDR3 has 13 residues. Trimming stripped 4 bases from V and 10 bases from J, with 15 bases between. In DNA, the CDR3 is TGTGCCAGCAGCCCCCCCCCGTCACAGGAGCAGTTCTTC. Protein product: CASSPPPSQEQFF.

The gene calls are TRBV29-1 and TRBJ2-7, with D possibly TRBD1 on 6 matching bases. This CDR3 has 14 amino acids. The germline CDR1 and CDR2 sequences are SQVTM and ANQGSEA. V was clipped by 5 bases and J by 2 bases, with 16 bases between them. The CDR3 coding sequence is TGCAGCGTTACGAACCCGGGACACACCTACGAGCAGTACTTC. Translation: CSVTNPGHTYEQYF.

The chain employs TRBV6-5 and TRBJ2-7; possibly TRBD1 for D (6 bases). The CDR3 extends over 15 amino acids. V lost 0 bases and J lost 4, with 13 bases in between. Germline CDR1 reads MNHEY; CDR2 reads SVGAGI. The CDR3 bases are TGTGCCAGCAGTTACTCTGGCGGACAGAGGTACGAGCAGTACTTC. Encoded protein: CASSYSGGQRYEQYF.

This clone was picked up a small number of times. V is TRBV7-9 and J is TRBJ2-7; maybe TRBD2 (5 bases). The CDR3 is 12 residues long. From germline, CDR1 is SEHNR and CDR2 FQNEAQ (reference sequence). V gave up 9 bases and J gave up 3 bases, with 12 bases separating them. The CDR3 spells CASSLGSYEQYF. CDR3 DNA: TGTGCCAGTTCCCTGGGGAGCTACGAGCAGTACTTC.

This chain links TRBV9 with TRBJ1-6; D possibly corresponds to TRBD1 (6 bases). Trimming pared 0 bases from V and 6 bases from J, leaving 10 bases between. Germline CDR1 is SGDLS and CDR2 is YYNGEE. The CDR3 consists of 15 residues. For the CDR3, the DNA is TGTGCCAGCAGCGTAGGACAGGAGCCTAATTCACCCCTCCACTTT. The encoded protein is CASSVGQEPNSPLHF.